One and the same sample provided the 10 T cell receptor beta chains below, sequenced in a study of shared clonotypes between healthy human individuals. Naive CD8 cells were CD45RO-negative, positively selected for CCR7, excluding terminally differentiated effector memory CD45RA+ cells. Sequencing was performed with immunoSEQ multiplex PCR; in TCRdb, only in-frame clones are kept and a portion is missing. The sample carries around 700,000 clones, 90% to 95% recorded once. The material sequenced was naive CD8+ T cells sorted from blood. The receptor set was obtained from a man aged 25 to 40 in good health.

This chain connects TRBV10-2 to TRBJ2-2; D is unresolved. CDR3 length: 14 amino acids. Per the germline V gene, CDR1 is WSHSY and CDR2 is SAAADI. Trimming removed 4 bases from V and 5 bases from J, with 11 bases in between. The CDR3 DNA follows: TGCGCCAGCAGTGTCGGCAGGCAGACCGGGGAGCTGTTTTTT. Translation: CASSVGRQTGELFF.

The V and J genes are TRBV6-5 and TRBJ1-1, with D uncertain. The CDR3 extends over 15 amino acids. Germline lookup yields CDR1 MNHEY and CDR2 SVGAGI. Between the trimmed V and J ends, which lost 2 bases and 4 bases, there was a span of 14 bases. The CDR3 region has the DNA TGTGCCAGCAGTTACGGCAGGTGGAGAACCACTGAAGCTTTCTTT. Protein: CASSYGRWRTTEAFF.

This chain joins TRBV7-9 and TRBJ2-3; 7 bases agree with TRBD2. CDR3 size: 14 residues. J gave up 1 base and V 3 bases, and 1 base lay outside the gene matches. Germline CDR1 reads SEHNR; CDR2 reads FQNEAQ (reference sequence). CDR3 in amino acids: CASSFAGGTDTQYF. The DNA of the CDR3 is TGTGCCAGCAGCTTCGCGGGAGGCACAGATACGCAGTATTTT.

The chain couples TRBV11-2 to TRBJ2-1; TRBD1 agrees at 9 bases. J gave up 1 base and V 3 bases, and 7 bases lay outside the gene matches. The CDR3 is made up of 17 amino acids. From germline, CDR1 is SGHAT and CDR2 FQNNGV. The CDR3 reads CASSFDRGMRSYNEQFF. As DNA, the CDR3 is TGTGCCAGCAGCTTTGACAGGGGGATGAGGTCCTACAATGAGCAGTTCTTC.

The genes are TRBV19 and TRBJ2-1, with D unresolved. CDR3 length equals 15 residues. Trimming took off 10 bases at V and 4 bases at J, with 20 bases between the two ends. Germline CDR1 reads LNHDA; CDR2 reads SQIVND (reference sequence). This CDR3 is CATQTFPAEYNEQFF. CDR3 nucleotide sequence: TGTGCCACTCAGACCTTCCCCGCCGAATACAATGAGCAGTTCTTC. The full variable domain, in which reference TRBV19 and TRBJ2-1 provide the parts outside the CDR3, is DGGITQSPKYLFRKEGQNVTLSCEQNLNHDAMYWYRQDPGQGLRLIYYSQIVNDFQKGDIAEGYSVSREKKESFPLTVTSAQKNPTAFYLCATQTFPAEYNEQFFGPGTRLTVL.

CDR3 bases: TGTGCCAGCAGCATAATAGCCCCTTATAGCAATCAGCCCCAGCATTTT. It encodes CASSIIAPYSNQPQHF. This sequence joins TRBV27 and TRBJ1-5; D call uncertain. Deletions cut 6 bases from V and 0 bases from J, with 15 bases between. The CDR3 contains 16 residues. CDR1 is MNHEY and CDR2 is SMNVEV in the germline V gene (reference sequence).

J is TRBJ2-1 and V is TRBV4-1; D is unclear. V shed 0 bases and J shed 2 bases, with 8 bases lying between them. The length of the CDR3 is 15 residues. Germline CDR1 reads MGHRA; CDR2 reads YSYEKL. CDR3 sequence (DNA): TGCGCCAGCAGCCAAGATACCCCCGCCTACAATGAGCAGTTCTTC. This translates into CASSQDTPAYNEQFF.

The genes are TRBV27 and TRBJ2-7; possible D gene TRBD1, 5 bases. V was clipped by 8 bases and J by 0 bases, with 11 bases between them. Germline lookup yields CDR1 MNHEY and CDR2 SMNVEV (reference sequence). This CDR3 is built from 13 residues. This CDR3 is CASADQGSYEQYF. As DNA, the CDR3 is TGTGCCAGCGCGGACCAGGGCTCCTACGAGCAGTACTTC.

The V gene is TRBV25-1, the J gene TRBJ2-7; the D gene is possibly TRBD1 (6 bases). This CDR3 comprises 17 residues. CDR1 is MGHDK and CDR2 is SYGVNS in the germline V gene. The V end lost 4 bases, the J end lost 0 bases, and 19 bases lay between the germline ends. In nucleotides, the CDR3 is TGTGCCAGCAGTGGGGATACTGGGGGCTACAGCTCCTACGAGCAGTACTTC. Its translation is CASSGDTGGYSSYEQYF.

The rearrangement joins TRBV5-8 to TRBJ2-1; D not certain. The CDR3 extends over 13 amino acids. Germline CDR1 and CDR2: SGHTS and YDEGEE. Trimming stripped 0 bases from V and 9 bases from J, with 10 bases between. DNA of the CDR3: TGTGCCAGCAGCTTGGGCTCCTCAGGTGAGCAGTTCTTC. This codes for CASSLGSSGEQFF.